This T cell receptor (beta chain) was recorded in a study of blood T cell repertoires in COVID-19. Study-level background: Sites across the United States, Italy and Spain contributed samples from acute and convalescent COVID-19. T cells, B-cell-depleted T cells, or PBMCs provided the cDNA or gDNA that served as material.

The protocol was immunoSEQ multiplex PCR, while the TCRdb copy is restricted to in-frame clones and leaves out a portion. The sample holds approximately 200,000 clones, roughly 87% seen once. The V gene's germline CDR1 is MNHEY and CDR2 SVGAGI. The CDR3 contains 15 residues. V gave up 6 bases and J gave up 2 bases, with 16 bases separating them. The genes are TRBV6-5 and TRBJ1-2; tentative D call: TRBD1 (6 bases). The sample was peripheral blood. The source is a middle-aged man with active or convalescent COVID-19. The CDR3 sequence is CASRDPQGTNYGYTF. In DNA, the CDR3 is TGTGCCAGCAGGGACCCACAGGGAACCAACTATGGCTACACCTTC.